Listed below are T cell receptor beta chains from one sample, sequenced in a study of T cells in Graves' hyperthyroidism and ophthalmopathy. TCRdb reprocessed the multiplex PCR reads via MiXCR and lists one record per CDR3 protein. The repertoire holds around 190,000 distinct CDR3 sequences, with about 17% as singletons. The specimen sequenced was blood. These receptors were taken from a woman between 50 and 59 years old with Graves' hyperthyroidism. CDR3s include the opening cysteine and the closing phenylalanine or tryptophan. The order of the fields is V gene, clone size, D gene, J gene, CDR3 protein, CDR3 DNA. The D gene is left open where the match is weak. Expanded clones get a size class; other rows say once, few or many, or leave the size out.

TRBV5-1	few	TRBD1	TRBJ1-1	CASSLGQGVMNTEAFF	TGCGCCAGCAGCTTGGGACAGGGAGTAATGAACACTGAAGCTTTCTTT
TRBV29-1	-	-	TRBJ2-1	CSVAGSGANEQFF	TGCAGCGTTGCAGGTAGCGGAGCCAATGAGCAGTTCTTC
TRBV24-1	-	TRBD1	TRBJ2-3	CATSDSYGQGGIFTDTQYF	TGTGCCACCAGTGATTCATACGGACAGGGGGGAATCTTCACAGATACGCAGTATTTT
TRBV5-1	many	TRBD2	TRBJ2-1	CASRRGESYNEQFF	TGCGCCAGCAGGCGGGGGGAATCCTACAATGAGCAGTTCTTC
TRBV6-1	many	-	TRBJ2-1	CASSGSGASYNEQFF	TGTGCCAGCAGTGGCTCGGGGGCCTCCTACAATGAGCAGTTCTTC
TRBV3-1	many	-	TRBJ2-1	CASSQDRGSYNEQFF	TGTGCCAGCAGCCAAGATAGAGGCAGTTACAATGAGCAGTTCTTC
TRBV4-1	-	-	TRBJ1-5	CASSQGTVKSVYNQPQHF	TGCGCCAGCAGCCAAGGGACAGTTAAATCCGTTTACAATCAGCCCCAGCATTTT
TRBV2	many	-	TRBJ1-5	CASSVFSGGGQPQHF	TGTGCCAGCAGTGTGTTTTCGGGGGGCGGTCAGCCCCAGCATTTT
TRBV6-1	many	-	TRBJ2-7	CATLRVGLYEQYF	TGTGCCACTCTTAGAGTGGGGCTCTACGAGCAGTACTTC
TRBV20-1	many	TRBD2	TRBJ2-7	CSARDLTSGVNRQYF	TGCAGTGCTAGAGACCTGACTAGCGGGGTGAATCGGCAGTACTTC
TRBV9	many	-	TRBJ2-7	CASSANQGPSYEQYF	TGTGCCAGCAGCGCGAACCAGGGGCCGTCCTACGAGCAGTACTTC
TRBV15	-	-	TRBJ1-2	CATSSRTVFGYGYTF	TGTGCCACCAGCAGTCGGACAGTTTTCGGCTATGGCTACACCTTC
TRBV28	-	TRBD2	TRBJ2-1	CASSLSREGGNEQFF	TGTGCCAGCAGTTTATCTAGGGAGGGCGGGAATGAGCAGTTCTTC
TRBV3-1	many	-	TRBJ1-4	CASSRREWSNEKLFF	TGTGCCAGCAGCCGCCGGGAGTGGTCTAATGAAAAACTGTTTTTT
TRBV11-2	-	-	TRBJ2-2	CASSLGGVNGELFF	TGTGCCAGCAGCTTAGGGGGGGTGAACGGGGAGCTGTTTTTT
TRBV18	-	TRBD1	TRBJ1-1	CASSPTTGVNTEAFF	TGTGCCAGCTCACCTACCACAGGGGTGAACACTGAAGCTTTCTTT
TRBV25-1	many	-	TRBJ2-1	CASSYTNEQFF	TGTGCCAGCAGCTACACCAATGAGCAGTTCTTC
TRBV9	few	-	TRBJ1-2	CASSVVPQPSYGYTF	TGTGCCAGCAGCGTGGTCCCACAGCCCTCCTATGGCTACACCTTC
TRBV5-1	many	-	TRBJ2-3	CASSFGRGTDTQYF	TGCGCCAGCAGCTTCGGCAGGGGCACAGATACGCAGTATTTT
TRBV3-1	many	-	TRBJ2-1	CASSQDPGGGVDEQFF	TGTGCCAGCAGCCAAGATCCAGGGGGGGGGGTGGATGAGCAGTTCTTC
TRBV6-5	many	-	TRBJ1-3	CASSYSNRAGNTIYF	TGTGCCAGCAGTTACTCTAACAGGGCTGGAAACACCATATATTTT
TRBV7-2	many	-	TRBJ1-2	CASSLYNYGYTF	TGTGCCAGCAGCTTATATAACTATGGCTACACCTTC
TRBV14	few	TRBD1	TRBJ2-5	CASSQVASRGETQYF	TGTGCCAGCAGCCAAGTAGCCTCCAGGGGGGAGACCCAGTACTTC
TRBV7-9	many	-	TRBJ2-4	CASSLVQGGGNIQYF	TGTGCCAGCAGCTTAGTACAGGGTGGCGGAAACATTCAGTACTTC
TRBV3-1	-	-	TRBJ2-7	CASSSWTISYEQYF	TGTGCCAGCAGTTCCTGGACCATCTCCTACGAGCAGTACTTC
TRBV7-8	-	TRBD1	TRBJ2-1	CASSRPRVGTGAFEQFF	TGTGCCAGCAGTCGTCCACGAGTTGGGACAGGGGCCTTTGAGCAGTTCTTC
TRBV7-9	many	-	TRBJ2-3	CASSAPFPSTDTQYF	TGTGCCAGCAGCGCCCCATTTCCTAGCACAGATACGCAGTATTTT
TRBV6-1	-	TRBD2	TRBJ2-3	CASSEGGGASDTQYF	TGTGCCAGCAGTGAAGGCGGGGGGGCCTCGGATACGCAGTATTTT
TRBV4-2	few	TRBD2	TRBJ2-7	CASSQLGLAGDEQYF	TGTGCCAGCAGCCAACTTGGACTAGCGGGGGACGAGCAGTACTTC
TRBV3-1	many	-	TRBJ1-1	CASSQGRRASNTEAFF	TGTGCCAGCAGCCAGGGACGGAGGGCGTCGAACACTGAAGCTTTCTTT
TRBV2	-	TRBD1	TRBJ1-5	CASRVDRGNQPQHF	TGTGCCAGCAGAGTAGACAGGGGTAACCAGCCCCAGCATTTT
TRBV5-1	many	-	TRBJ2-7	CASSLARMAYEQYF	TGCGCCAGCAGCTTAGCCAGGATGGCCTACGAGCAGTACTTC
TRBV7-9	many	-	TRBJ2-7	CATRWGGAYEQYF	TGTGCCACCCGATGGGGGGGCGCATACGAGCAGTACTTC
TRBV12-3/TRBV12-4	-	-	TRBJ1-4	CASSKQRAATNEKLFF	TGTGCCAGCAGTAAACAGAGGGCCGCAACTAATGAAAAACTGTTTTTT
TRBV11-2	-	TRBD1	TRBJ2-3	CASSIFETGGTDTQYF	TGTGCCAGCAGCATTTTTGAGACAGGGGGCACAGATACGCAGTATTTT
TRBV27	-	TRBD2	TRBJ2-5	CASSPLGGGGETSYF	TGTGCCAGCAGTCCTCTGGGCGGGGGGGGAGAGACCTCGTACTTC
TRBV7-6	many	TRBD1	TRBJ1-1	CASSITGVNTEAFF	TGTGCCAGCAGCATAACAGGGGTGAACACTGAAGCTTTCTTT